This TCR beta chain stems from a study of blood T cells in healthy people across ages. Notes on the study in general: More naive CD4+ cells and higher diversity were found in long-lived than in aged donors.

V shed 4 bases and J shed 2 bases, with 4 bases lying between them. The CDR3 is made up of 12 amino acids. CDR1 and CDR2 from the germline V gene are SGDLS and YYNGEE. This clonotype was found many times. Its target is unknown. Next came a second PCR, run for about 6 to 12 cycles, which used a sample-barcoded 5' primer along with a J-beta primer mix. TCRdb re-called the 5' RACE reads through MiXCR, storing one row per CDR3 protein. The sample consists of 800,000 to 950,000 distinct CDR3 sequences, about 28% of them appearing once. This same sample was also taken into another study, of T cells of mothers and their children.

The chain recombines TRBV9 with TRBJ2-1; the D is unclear. This TCR was sampled from a woman aged 40-49 years in good health. What was sequenced was blood. Written as DNA, the CDR3 is TGTGCCAGCAGCATAACCTACAATGAGCAGTTCTTC. Translation gives CASSITYNEQFF. The complete variable domain, with remaining parts taken from reference TRBV9 and TRBJ2-1, reads DSGVTQTPKHLITATGQRVTLRCSPRSGDLSVYWYQQSLDQGLQFLIQYYNGEERAKGNILERFSAQQFPDLHSELNLSSLELGDSALYFCASSITYNEQFFGPGTRLTVL.